The sequence of this TCR beta chain was determined in a study of T cells expressing NK-cell markers (dated by TCRdb to the early 2020s). About the study as a whole: Three sorted T-cell subsets (CD3+CD56+NKG2C+, CD3+CD56+NKG2C- and CD3+CD56-NKG2C+) from fewer than 10 donors had their TCR beta-chain repertoires profiled. Sequencing of the libraries produced 2 x 150 bp reads on Illumina HiSeq 2000/2500, MiSeq or NextSeq. Of the eight sequenced donors, seven were found to be HCMV-seropositive and one was found to be HCMV-seronegative. Randomly selected healthy volunteers, three men and five women, were used as the eight sequenced donors. What the authors observed across the whole study: Whether the expanded NKG2C-expressing T cell clones were specific for HCMV antigens was left unclear. In a handful of donors, the dominant CD3+CD56+NKG2C+ clonotypes ranked among the top 10 CD8+ clonotypes, making up roughly 1.0-7.0% of CD8+ T cells. Those dominant clonotypes were again the most abundant among CD3+CD56-NKG2C+ cells in a few donors, at about 28.3-65%.

These reads were obtained on an Illumina HiSeq 2000. TCR beta cDNA libraries were made by 5'RACE template switching that added a universal primer site and unique molecular identifiers. cDNA synthesis was primed from the TCR beta constant segment and was followed by two successive PCR amplification steps. The authors' analysis ran thus. MIGEC was used to demultiplex reads and group the reads by UMI, and MiTCR was used to assemble and quantify clonotypes. To exclude erroneous sequences, only TCR cDNA sequences supported by at least two reads were retained. Downstream repertoire analysis used the tcR package, and clonotypes were matched across fractions by CDR3 nucleotide sequence plus V segment. VDJmatch was used to annotate antigen specificity against VDJdb, with one amino acid substitution allowed in CDR3. Based on TCRdb reprocessing of the reads, there is one entry per CDR3 protein sequence, and DNA is missing. TCRdb, rather than the study authors, made the V and J calls. In this sample's table one finds roughly 450,000 distinct CDR3 sequences. 1.4% of the sample is taken by the ten largest.

About this clonotype itself: It has no known antigen specificity.

Inclusive of the bounding cysteine and phenylalanine, the CDR3 is 14 residues long. No DNA appears here. HCMV serostatus was determined by detecting HCMV-specific IgG in serum with a commercial ELISA kit. Peripheral blood mononuclear cells were isolated from blood by Ficoll density gradient centrifugation. Sequences were obtained from blood T cells: a sorted CD56 or NKG2C T cell subset, CD4+ or CD8+ T cells, or bulk PBMC T cells (not recorded which). Recombination connected TRBV12-3 or TRBV12-4 to TRBJ1-2. This receptor was identified in a woman aged 45-65 years in good health. Donor details come from another sample of the same person, matched by shared clones. The CDR3 in this case is CASSLDRVTYGYTF.